This T cell receptor beta chain was sequenced during a study of cytomegalovirus exposure and HLA in healthy donors. This CDR3 is 12 amino acids long. V gave up 1 base and J gave up 4 bases, with 6 bases separating them. The germline gives CDR1 SGDLS, CDR2 YYNGEE. Amplification used 60 Vbeta primers and 13 Jbeta primers. Method: immunoSEQ multiplex PCR; TCRdb's copy keeps in-frame clones and lacks some. The table shows about 130,000 clones, with around 80% occurring only once. The chain combines TRBV9 with TRBJ2-7, with unresolved D. The sequenced sample was PBMCs. The sequence derives from a man younger than 40 in good health. The CDR3 sequence: CASSVTGYEQYF. CDR3 coding DNA: TGTGCCAGCAGCGTAACTGGTTACGAGCAGTACTTC.